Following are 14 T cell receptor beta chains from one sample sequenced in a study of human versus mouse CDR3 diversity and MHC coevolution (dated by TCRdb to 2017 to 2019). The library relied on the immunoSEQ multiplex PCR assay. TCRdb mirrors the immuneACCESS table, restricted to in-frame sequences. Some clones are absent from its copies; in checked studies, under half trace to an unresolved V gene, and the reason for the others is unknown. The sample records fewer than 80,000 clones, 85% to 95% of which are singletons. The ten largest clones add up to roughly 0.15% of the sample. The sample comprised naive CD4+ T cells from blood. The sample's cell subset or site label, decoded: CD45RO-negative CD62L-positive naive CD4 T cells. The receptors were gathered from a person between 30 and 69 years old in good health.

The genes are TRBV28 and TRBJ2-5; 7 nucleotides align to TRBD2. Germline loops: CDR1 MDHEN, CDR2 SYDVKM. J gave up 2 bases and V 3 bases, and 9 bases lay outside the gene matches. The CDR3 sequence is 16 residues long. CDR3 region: CASSLDPSGLQETQYF. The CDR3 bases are TGTGCCAGCAGTTTGGATCCTAGCGGTCTACAAGAGACCCAGTACTTC. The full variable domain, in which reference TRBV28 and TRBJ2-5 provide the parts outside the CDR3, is DVKVTQSSRYLVKRTGEKVFLECVQDMDHENMFWYRQDPGLGLRLIYFSYDVKMKEKGDIPEGYSVSREKKERFSLILESASTNQTSMYLCASSLDPSGLQETQYFGPGTRLLVL.

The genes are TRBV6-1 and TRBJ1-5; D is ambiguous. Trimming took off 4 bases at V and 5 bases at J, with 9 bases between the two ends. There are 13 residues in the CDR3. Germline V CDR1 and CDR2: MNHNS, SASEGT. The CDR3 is CASSAERDQPQHF. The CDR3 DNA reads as TGTGCCAGCAGTGCTGAGCGGGATCAGCCCCAGCATTTT.

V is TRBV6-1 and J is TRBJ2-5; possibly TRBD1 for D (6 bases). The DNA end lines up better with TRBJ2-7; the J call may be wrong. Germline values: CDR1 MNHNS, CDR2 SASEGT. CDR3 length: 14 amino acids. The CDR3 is CASSEAGASYEQYF. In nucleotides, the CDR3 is TGTGCCAGCAGTGAAGCGGGGGCCTCCTACGAGCAGTACTTC.

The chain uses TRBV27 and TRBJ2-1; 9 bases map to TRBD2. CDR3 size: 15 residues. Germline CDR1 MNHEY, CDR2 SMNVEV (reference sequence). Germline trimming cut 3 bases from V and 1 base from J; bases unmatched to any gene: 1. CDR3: CASSLAGGSYNEQFF. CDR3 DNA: TGTGCCAGCAGTTTGGCGGGAGGGTCCTACAATGAGCAGTTCTTC.

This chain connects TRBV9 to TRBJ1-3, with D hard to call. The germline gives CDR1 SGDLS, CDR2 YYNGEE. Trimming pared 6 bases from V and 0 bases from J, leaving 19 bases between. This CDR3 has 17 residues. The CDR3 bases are TGTGCCAGCACCAAAAGCCCCTCAAGTTACTCTGGAAACACCATATATTTT. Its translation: CASTKSPSSYSGNTIYF. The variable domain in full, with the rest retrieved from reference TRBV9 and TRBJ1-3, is DSGVTQTPKHLITATGQRVTLRCSPRSGDLSVYWYQQSLDQGLQFLIQYYNGEERAKGNILERFSAQQFPDLHSELNLSSLELGDSALYFCASTKSPSSYSGNTIYFGEGSWLTVV.

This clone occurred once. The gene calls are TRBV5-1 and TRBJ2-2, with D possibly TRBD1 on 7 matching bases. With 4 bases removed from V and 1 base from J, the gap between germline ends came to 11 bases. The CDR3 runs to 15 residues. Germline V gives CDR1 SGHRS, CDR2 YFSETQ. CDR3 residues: CASSGRTGNTGELFF. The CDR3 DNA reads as TGCGCCAGCAGCGGGAGGACAGGGAACACCGGGGAGCTGTTTTTT. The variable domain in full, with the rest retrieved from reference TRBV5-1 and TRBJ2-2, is KAGVTQTPRYLIKTRGQQVTLSCSPISGHRSVSWYQQTPGQGLQFLFEYFSETQRNKGNFPGRFSGRQFSNSRSEMNVSTLELGDSALYLCASSGRTGNTGELFFGEGSRLTVL.

CDR3 residues: CASSTSGRGIETQYF. CDR3 sequence (DNA): TGTGCCAGCAGCACTAGCGGGAGGGGTATAGAGACCCAGTACTTC. V usage is TRBV21-1 and J usage is TRBJ2-5; TRBD2 is taken as the D call from the table, unchecked against the DNA. TRBV21-1 is listed as a pseudogene. The CDR3 covers 15 residues.

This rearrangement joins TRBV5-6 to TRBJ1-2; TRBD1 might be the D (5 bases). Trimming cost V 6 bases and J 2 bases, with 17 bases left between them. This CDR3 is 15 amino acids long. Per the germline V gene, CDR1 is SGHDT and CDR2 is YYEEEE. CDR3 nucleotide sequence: TGTGCCAGCACCCCGGACATAAGGACGAACTATGGCTACACCTTC. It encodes CASTPDIRTNYGYTF.

The CDR3 spells CASSGTTGAAYEQYF. Here the CDR3 DNA reads TGTGCCAGCAGCGGAACGACAGGGGCGGCCTACGAGCAGTACTTC. This sequence joins TRBV5-6 and TRBJ2-7, with 8 nucleotides matching TRBD1. The CDR3 covers 15 residues. The V gene's germline CDR1 is SGHDT and CDR2 YYEEEE. Trimming cost V 4 bases and J 2 bases; bases outside gene matches: 8. Combining the CDR3 with reference TRBV5-6 and TRBJ2-7 gives the whole variable domain DAGVTQSPTHLIKTRGQQVTLRCSPKSGHDTVSWYQQALGQGPQFIFQYYEEEERQRGNFPDRFSGHQFPNYSSELNVNALLLGDSALYLCASSGTTGAAYEQYFGPGTRLTVT.

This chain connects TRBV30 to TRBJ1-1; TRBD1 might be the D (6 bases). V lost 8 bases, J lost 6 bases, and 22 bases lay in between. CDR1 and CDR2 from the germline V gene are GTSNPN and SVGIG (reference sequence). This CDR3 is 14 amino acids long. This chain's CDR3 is CAGTMGRGGPEAFF. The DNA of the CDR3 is TGTGCCGGAACGATGGGGAGGGGGGGTCCTGAAGCTTTCTTT.

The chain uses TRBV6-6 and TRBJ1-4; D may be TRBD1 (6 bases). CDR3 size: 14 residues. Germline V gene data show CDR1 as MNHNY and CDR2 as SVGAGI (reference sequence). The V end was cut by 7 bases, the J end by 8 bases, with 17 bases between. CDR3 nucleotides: TGTGCCAGCACGAACAGGGCCGGGGACGAAAAACTGTTTTTT. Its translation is CASTNRAGDEKLFF.

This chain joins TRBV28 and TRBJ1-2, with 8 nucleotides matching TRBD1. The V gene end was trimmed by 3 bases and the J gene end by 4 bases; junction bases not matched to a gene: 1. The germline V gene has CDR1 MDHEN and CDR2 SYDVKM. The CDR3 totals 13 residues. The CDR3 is CASSFDRGYGYTF. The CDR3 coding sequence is TGTGCCAGCAGTTTCGACAGGGGCTATGGCTACACCTTC.

CDR3 nucleotide sequence: TGTGCCAGCAGCGTAGTGGCAGGGGGCAGCCCTGGAGGCACAGATACGCAGTATTTT. Protein: CASSVVAGGSPGGTDTQYF. The chain links TRBV9 to TRBJ2-3; 8 positions match TRBD1. Trimming at V came to 0 bases and at J to 1 base, leaving 13 bases not matched to a gene. The CDR3 is made up of 19 amino acids. Germline CDR1 reads SGDLS; CDR2 reads YYNGEE.

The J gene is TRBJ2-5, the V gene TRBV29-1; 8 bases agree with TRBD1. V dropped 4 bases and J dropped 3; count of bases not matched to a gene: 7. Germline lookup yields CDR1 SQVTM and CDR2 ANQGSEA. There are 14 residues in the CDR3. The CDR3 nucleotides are TGCAGCGTTGGGGGACAGGTTATGAAAGAGACCCAGTACTTC. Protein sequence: CSVGGQVMKETQYF.